Presented here are 30 T cell receptor beta chains from one specimen sequenced in a study of technical replicates of blood from a handful of donors. Some clones are missing from TCRdb's copy, which holds only in-frame ones; the method was immunoSEQ multiplex PCR. Counted here are roughly 56,000 clones, more than 75% occurring once; the ten biggest clones make up roughly 4.8%. Sequenced: PBMCs. These receptors were collected from a human donor in good health. Some clones in this sample may be carry-over from other donors' samples.

The chain links TRBV27 to TRBJ1-5, with no clear D. The CDR3 sequence is 15 residues long. V shed 4 bases and J shed 0 bases, with 10 bases lying between them. Germline V gives CDR1 MNHEY, CDR2 SMNVEV (reference sequence). The CDR3 region is CASSSGRNSNQPQHF. CDR3 nucleotides: TGTGCCAGCAGTTCCGGCAGGAATAGCAATCAGCCCCAGCATTTT.

The genes are TRBV30 and TRBJ2-4; TRBD2 aligns across 10 bases. CDR3 length: 16 residues. With V trimmed by 0 bases and J by 8 bases, 10 bases remained unmatched. CDR1 is GTSNPN, CDR2 SVGIG, per germline (reference sequence). CDR3 sequence: CAWSVPSGSSPYIQYF. The CDR3 DNA reads TGTGCCTGGAGTGTACCTAGCGGGAGTTCTCCCTACATTCAGTACTTC.

This clone has a single count. This chain connects TRBV5-1 to TRBJ2-3; 7 bases line up with TRBD2. The junction had 4 bases not matched to a gene; V was cut back by 4 bases and J by 2 bases. From germline, CDR1 is SGHRS and CDR2 YFSETQ. This CDR3 has 14 amino acids. The CDR3 DNA is TGCGCCAGCAGCCCCGGACTAGTCACAGATACGCAGTATTTT. Its protein is CASSPGLVTDTQYF.

The chain's CDR3 is CASSVRGRNYGYTF. The CDR3 DNA reads as TGCGCCAGCAGCGTCAGGGGTCGAAACTATGGCTACACCTTC. The chain is built from TRBV4-3 and TRBJ1-2; D might be TRBD1 (6 bases). Trimming removed 5 bases from V and 2 bases from J, with 12 bases in between. CDR3 length: 14 residues. CDR1 is LGHNA and CDR2 is YSLEER in the germline V gene.

This clone showed up just once. The chain couples TRBV28 to TRBJ2-1, with 11 bases aligning to TRBD2. V trimming: 9 bases; J trimming: 9 bases; junction bases outside the gene matches: 10. The germline V gene encodes CDR1 MDHEN and CDR2 SYDVKM. CDR3 size: 14 residues. CDR3 DNA: TGTGCCAGTATCACTAGCGGGAGTTCAGCTGAGCAGTTCTTC. This gives the protein CASITSGSSAEQFF.

This chain uses TRBV25-1 with TRBJ2-5; 12 positions match TRBD1. Unmatched junction bases numbered 4, after V lost 3 bases and J lost 5 bases. The CDR3 length is 15 residues. Germline CDR1 reads MGHDK; CDR2 reads SYGVNS. This chain's CDR3 is CASSEGQGAWETQYF. The CDR3 bases are TGTGCCAGCAGTGAGGGACAGGGGGCGTGGGAGACCCAGTACTTC.

The V gene is TRBV6-4, the J gene TRBJ2-1; TRBD2 matches at 8 bases. The CDR3 spans 13 residues. V lost 0 bases, J lost 14 bases, and 6 bases stayed unmatched. CDR1 and CDR2 from the germline V gene are MRHNA and SNTAGT. The DNA for the CDR3 is TGTGCCAGCAGTGACTCCTCGGGACTAGGAAAGTTCTTC. It is translated as CASSDSSGLGKFF.

The genes are TRBV4-1 and TRBJ2-1, with TRBD2 matching 8 bases. The junction had 6 bases not matched to a gene; V was cut back by 0 bases and J by 2 bases. Germline V gene data show CDR1 as MGHRA and CDR2 as YSYEKL. The CDR3 runs 17 residues. For the CDR3, the DNA is TGCGCCAGCAGCCAAGAGAATATGGGACTAGCCTACAATGAGCAGTTCTTC. This gives the protein CASSQENMGLAYNEQFF.

The chain combines TRBV5-1 with TRBJ2-5, with D possibly being TRBD2 (6 bases). CDR1 and CDR2 from the germline V gene are SGHRS and YFSETQ. This CDR3 has 14 residues. The V and J ends lost 0 bases and 7 bases respectively, with 13 bases between them. The CDR3 nucleotides are TGCGCCAGCAGCTTGGGCGGGGCGGAGGGGACCCAGTACTTC. It translates to CASSLGGAEGTQYF.

The J gene is TRBJ1-2, the V gene TRBV7-8; 9 nucleotides line up with TRBD1. V was pared by 5 bases and J by 13 bases, with 11 bases of the junction left unmatched. CDR3 length: 13 residues. The germline V gene encodes CDR1 SGHVS and CDR2 FQNEAQ. This CDR3 is CASSPRDRAFGTF. In DNA form, the CDR3 reads TGTGCCAGCAGCCCCCGGGACAGGGCCTTTGGCACCTTC.

This sequence joins TRBV2 and TRBJ2-3, with D maybe TRBD2 (6 bases). There are 14 residues in the CDR3. From germline, CDR1 is SNHLY and CDR2 FYNNEI. V was pared by 5 bases and J by 6 bases, with 15 bases between. CDR3 nucleotides: TGTGCCAGCAGTTCCGGGACTTTGGGGGATACGCAGTATTTT. Protein product: CASSSGTLGDTQYF.

The chain recombines TRBV30 with TRBJ2-1; tentative D call: TRBD2 (5 bases). This CDR3 has 15 amino acids. From germline, CDR1 is GTSNPN and CDR2 SVGIG (reference sequence). Deletions cut 0 bases from V and 9 bases from J, with 18 bases between. CDR3 nucleotide sequence: TGTGCCTGGAGTGTACGGGCTAGCTGGTTGGGTGAGCAGTTCTTC. The encoded protein is CAWSVRASWLGEQFF.

This clone appeared a few times. The CDR3 DNA is TGTGCCACGGGGAAAGGAGGGACTGAAGCTTTCTTT. Translating gives CATGKGGTEAFF. This chain connects TRBV6-5 to TRBJ1-1; D remains unclear. Germline-derived CDR1 and CDR2 are MNHEY and SVGAGI. The CDR3 is 12 amino acids. V was shortened by 10 bases and J by 5 bases, with 14 bases between the two germline ends.

This chain connects TRBV11-2 to TRBJ1-1; 8 nucleotides agree with TRBD1. The CDR3 length is 15 residues. The J segment lost 5 bases and the V segment lost 5 bases, leaving 10 bases of the junction unmatched. CDR1 is SGHAT, CDR2 FQNNGV, per germline. CDR3 sequence reads: CASSPDRGRWTEAFF. Here the CDR3 DNA reads TGTGCCAGCAGCCCCGACAGGGGAAGGTGGACTGAAGCTTTCTTT.

The J gene is TRBJ1-6, the V gene TRBV6-1; TRBD1 might be the D (6 bases). CDR3 length equals 13 residues. Germline CDR1 is MNHNS and CDR2 is SASEGT. V lost 3 bases to trimming and J lost 9 bases, with 9 bases between them. CDR3 protein: CASSDQGRSPLHF. In nucleotides, the CDR3 is TGTGCCAGCAGTGACCAGGGGCGTTCACCCCTCCACTTT.

V is TRBV5-1 and J is TRBJ2-7, with 9 bases matching TRBD2. Germline CDR1 and CDR2: SGHRS and YFSETQ. V was clipped by 4 bases and J by 3 bases; unmatched bases: 5. The CDR3 runs to 14 residues. CDR3 loop: CASSENSGSYEQYF. CDR3 coding DNA: TGCGCCAGCAGCGAAAATAGCGGGAGCTACGAGCAGTACTTC.

The chain links TRBV5-4 to TRBJ2-1; possibly TRBD1 for D (6 bases). V lost 4 bases and J 10 bases, leaving 15 bases between the germline ends. This CDR3 is built from 13 residues. Germline CDR1 and CDR2: SGHNT and YYREEE (reference sequence). The CDR3 loop is CASSLGQQFEQFF. The CDR3 DNA reads as TGTGCCAGCAGCCTTGGACAGCAGTTCGAGCAGTTCTTC.

CDR3 DNA: TGTGCCAGCAGGACGGGACTAGCGGGAGGGTCAGTCGTGGATGAGCAGTTCTTC. Translation: CASRTGLAGGSVVDEQFF. The rearrangement joins TRBV7-9 to TRBJ2-1; 16 nucleotides align to TRBD2. Trimming removed 6 bases from V and 8 bases from J; junction bases left unmatched: 13. Germline V lookup: CDR1 SEHNR, CDR2 FQNEAQ (reference sequence). The CDR3 is made up of 18 amino acids.

The V call is TRBV7-8, the J call TRBJ2-3; D is undetermined. This CDR3 region has 17 residues. The germline CDR1 and CDR2 sequences are SGHVS and FQNEAQ. V was clipped by 4 bases and J by 5 bases, with 22 bases between them. In DNA, the CDR3 is TGTGCCAGCAGCTCCTCTCCCTGGCTGGATCGGAGAGATACGCAGTATTTT. This gives the protein CASSSSPWLDRRDTQYF.

The gene calls are TRBV4-1 and TRBJ2-3; 8 bases fit TRBD2. The germline V gene has CDR1 MGHRA and CDR2 YSYEKL. Trimming removed 1 base from V and 6 bases from J; junction bases left unmatched: 3. This CDR3 contains 14 residues. DNA of the CDR3: TGCGCCAGCAGCCAAGTCCCTAGCGGGGATACGCAGTATTTT. Translating it yields CASSQVPSGDTQYF.

V usage is TRBV5-4 and J usage is TRBJ2-5, with TRBD1 identical over 7 bases. The V gene's germline CDR1 is SGHNT and CDR2 YYREEE (reference sequence). Trimming took 2 bases from V and 2 from J; bases not matched to a gene: 3. This CDR3 region has 14 residues. CDR3 DNA sequence: TGTGCCAGCAGCTTTGGACAGGATCAAGAGACCCAGTACTTC. Translated, it gives CASSFGQDQETQYF.

The rearrangement uses TRBV7-9 and TRBJ1-2; D is unresolved. This CDR3 region has 13 residues. Germline V gene lookup returns CDR1 SEHNR and CDR2 FQNEAQ (reference sequence). V lost 3 bases to trimming and J lost 1 base, with 6 bases between them. CDR3 protein: CASSFEFNYGYTF. The CDR3 region has the DNA TGTGCCAGCAGCTTCGAGTTTAACTATGGCTACACCTTC.

This chain joins TRBV10-3 and TRBJ2-3; 10 positions agree with TRBD1. The CDR3 runs 15 residues. The ends lost 5 bases at V and 4 bases at J; junction bases unmatched: 6. Germline-derived CDR1 and CDR2 are ENHRY and SYGVKD. The CDR3 region is CAISSGQGEADTQYF. CDR3 nucleotide sequence: TGTGCCATCAGTTCCGGACAGGGGGAGGCAGATACGCAGTATTTT.

By frequency in the sample, this clone is large. V gene TRBV4-3 combines with J gene TRBJ2-7; maybe TRBD2 (5 bases). Between the trimmed V and J ends, which lost 0 bases and 3 bases, there was a span of 12 bases. This CDR3 contains 15 residues. Germline lookup yields CDR1 LGHNA and CDR2 YSLEER. The CDR3 region has the DNA TGCGCCAGCAGCCAAGATATTACGGGAAACTACGAGCAGTACTTC. Protein sequence: CASSQDITGNYEQYF.

The J gene is TRBJ2-3, the V gene TRBV10-3; D gene uncertain. Trimming shortened V by 0 bases and J by 1 base, and 8 bases separated the two germline ends. This CDR3 contains 15 residues. Germline lookup yields CDR1 ENHRY and CDR2 SYGVKD. The DNA for the CDR3 is TGTGCCATCAGTGAGTCGCGCCAGGGCACAGATACGCAGTATTTT. Translating it yields CAISESRQGTDTQYF.

The chain links TRBV25-1 to TRBJ1-2, with no clear D. The CDR3 runs 11 residues. Germline V gives CDR1 MGHDK, CDR2 SYGVNS. Trimming took 7 bases from V and 8 from J, leaving 11 bases between them. CDR3 DNA: TGTGCCAGCATTCCCGGGTGGGGCTACACCTTC. It yields the protein CASIPGWGYTF.

This clone came up many times. The CDR3 DNA reads TGCAGCGCTATTAGCGGGGGGGCCATTTACAATGAGCAGTTCTTC. The encoded protein is CSAISGGAIYNEQFF. The genes are TRBV29-1 and TRBJ2-1; 11 bases map to TRBD2. Losses at the gene ends were 7 bases for V and 4 bases for J; bases not matched to a gene: 9. Germline V CDR1 and CDR2: SQVTM, ANQGSEA. This CDR3 contains 15 residues.

CDR3 amino acids: CASSLVLSGLAGVYEQFF. The CDR3 region has the DNA TGTGCCAGCAGCTTGGTCTTAAGTGGACTAGCGGGAGTCTATGAGCAGTTCTTC. The chain recombines TRBV5-5 with TRBJ2-1; TRBD2 aligns across 13 bases. Trimming at V came to 0 bases and at J to 8 bases, leaving 11 bases not matched to a gene. Germline loops: CDR1 SGHKS, CDR2 YYEKEE (reference sequence). The CDR3 covers 18 residues. Full variable domain (remainder filled in from reference TRBV5-5 and TRBJ2-1): DAGVTQSPTHLIKTRGQQVTLRCSPISGHKSVSWYQQVLGQGPQFIFQYYEKEERGRGNFPDRFSARQFPNYSSELNVNALLLGDSALYLCASSLVLSGLAGVYEQFFGPGTRLTVL.

The V call is TRBV5-6, the J call TRBJ1-2; 11 bases are shared with TRBD1. The CDR3 has 14 residues. The V segment lost 3 bases and the J segment 6 bases; nucleotides outside the gene matches: 4. Germline V CDR1 and CDR2: SGHDT, YYEEEE. The CDR3 DNA sequence: TGTGCCAGCAGCTACGGACAGGGGGCAAATGGCTACACCTTC. Protein sequence: CASSYGQGANGYTF.

V and J are TRBV19 and TRBJ1-5; 9 bases line up with TRBD1. CDR3 length: 15 amino acids. Unmatched junction bases numbered 8, after V lost 6 bases and J lost 5 bases. Germline V lookup: CDR1 LNHDA, CDR2 SQIVND (reference sequence). CDR3 protein: CASSRQGQGHQPQHF. In DNA form, the CDR3 reads TGTGCCAGTAGCCGGCAGGGACAGGGTCATCAGCCCCAGCATTTT.